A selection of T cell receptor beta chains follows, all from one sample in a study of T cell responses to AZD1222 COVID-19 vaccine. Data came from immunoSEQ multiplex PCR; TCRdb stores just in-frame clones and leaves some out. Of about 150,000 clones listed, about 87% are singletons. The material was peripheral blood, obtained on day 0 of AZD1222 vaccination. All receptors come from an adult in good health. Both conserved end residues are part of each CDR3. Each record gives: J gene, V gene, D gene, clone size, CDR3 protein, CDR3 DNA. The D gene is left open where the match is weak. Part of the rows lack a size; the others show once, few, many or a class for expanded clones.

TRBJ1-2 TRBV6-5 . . CASSYSRGLSRDGYTF TGTGCCAGCAGTTACTCCCGGGGGCTTTCCAGGGACGGCTACACCTTC
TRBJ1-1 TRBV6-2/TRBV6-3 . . CASSYWQGGTEAFF TGTGCCAGCAGTTACTGGCAGGGCGGGACTGAAGCTTTCTTT
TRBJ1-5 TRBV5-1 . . CASSPTPGDLNQPQHF TGCGCCAGCAGCCCTACACCAGGGGACCTCAATCAGCCCCAGCATTTT
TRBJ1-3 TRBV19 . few CASSPSEGNTIYF TGTGCCAGTAGTCCTTCAGAGGGAAACACCATATATTTT
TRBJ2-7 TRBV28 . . CASTLGGRAREQYF TGTGCCAGCACTTTGGGTGGCAGGGCCCGCGAGCAGTACTTC
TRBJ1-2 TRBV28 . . CASSGGFYGYTF TGTGCCAGCAGTGGCGGGTTTTATGGCTACACCTTC
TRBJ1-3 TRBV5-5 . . CASSRTRDTNSGNTIYF TGTGCCAGCAGCCGAACGAGGGACACCAACTCTGGAAACACCATATATTTT
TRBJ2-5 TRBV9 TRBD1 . CASSGPGQGGTETQYF TGTGCCAGCAGCGGACCGGGACAGGGAGGGACAGAGACCCAGTACTTC
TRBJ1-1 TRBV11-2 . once CASSQRQPAFF TGTGCCAGCAGCCAACGACAACCAGCTTTCTTT
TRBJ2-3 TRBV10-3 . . CAISEGGPTDTQYF TGTGCCATCAGTGAGGGGGGCCCCACAGATACGCAGTATTTT